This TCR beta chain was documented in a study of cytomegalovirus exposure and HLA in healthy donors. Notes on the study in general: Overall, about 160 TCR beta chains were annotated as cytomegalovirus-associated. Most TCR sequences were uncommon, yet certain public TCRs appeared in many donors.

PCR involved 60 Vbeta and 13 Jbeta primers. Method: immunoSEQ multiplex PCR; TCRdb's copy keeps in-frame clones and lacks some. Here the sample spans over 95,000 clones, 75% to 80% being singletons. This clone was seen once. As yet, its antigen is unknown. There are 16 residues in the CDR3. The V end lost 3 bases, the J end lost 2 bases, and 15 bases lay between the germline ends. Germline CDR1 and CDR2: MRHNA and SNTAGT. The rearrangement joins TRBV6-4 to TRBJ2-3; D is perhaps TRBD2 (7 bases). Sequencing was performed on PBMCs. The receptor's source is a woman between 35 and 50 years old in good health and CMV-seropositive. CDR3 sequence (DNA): TGTGCCAGCAGTGATTCGTGGGGGGGCCTCACAGATACGCAGTATTTT. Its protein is CASSDSWGGLTDTQYF.